This TCR beta chain appears in the sequencing data of a study of T cells in localized non-small cell lung cancer. Sequencing used immunoSEQ multiplex PCR; TCRdb keeps in-frame clones, though not all of them. The repertoire holds about 47,000 clones, with roughly 86% as singletons. Here the sequenced sample was PBMCs, taken before any cancer treatment. This receptor was obtained from a man aged 35 to 69 with stage II lung adenocarcinoma.

CDR3 sequence: CAITMGLASTGELFF. Written as DNA, the CDR3 is TGTGCCATCACCATGGGACTAGCTTCTACCGGGGAGCTGTTTTTT. This rearrangement joins TRBV10-3 to TRBJ2-2; TRBD2 aligns across 9 bases. The length of the CDR3 is 15 residues. J was trimmed by 5 bases and V by 7 bases; bases with no gene match: 8. CDR1 ENHRY and CDR2 SYGVKD come from the germline V gene.